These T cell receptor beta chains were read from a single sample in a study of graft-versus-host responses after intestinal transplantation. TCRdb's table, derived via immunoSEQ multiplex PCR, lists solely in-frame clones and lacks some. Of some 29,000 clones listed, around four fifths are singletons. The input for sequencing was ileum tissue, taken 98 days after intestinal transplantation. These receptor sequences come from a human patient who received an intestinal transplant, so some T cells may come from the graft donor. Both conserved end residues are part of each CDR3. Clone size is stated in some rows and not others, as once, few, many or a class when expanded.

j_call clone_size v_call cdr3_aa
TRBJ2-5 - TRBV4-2 CASSQEWGGGRTQYF
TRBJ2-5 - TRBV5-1 CASSSQPRGTETQYF
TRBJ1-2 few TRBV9 CASSVSPGHPSNYGYTF
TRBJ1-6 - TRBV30 CAWSPDRDSSYNSPLHF
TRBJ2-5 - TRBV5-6 CASSPLRDRDQETQYF
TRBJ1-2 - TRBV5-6 CASSLDSHYGYTF
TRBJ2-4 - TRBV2 CASGRGGNIQYF
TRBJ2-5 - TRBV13 CASSPGGSLRGETQYF
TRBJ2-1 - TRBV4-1 CASSQKAGGPDNEQFF
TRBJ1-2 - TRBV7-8 CASSPQGARSYGYTF
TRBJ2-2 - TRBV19 CASNPGLLPGGELFF
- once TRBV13 CASSSQGQAYEQYF
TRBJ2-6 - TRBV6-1 CASSELSYYSGANVLTF
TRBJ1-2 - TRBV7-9 CASSPVMPDGGGYGYTF
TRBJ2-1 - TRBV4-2 CASSQEYGGVTDEQFF
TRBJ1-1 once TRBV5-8 CASSLEGAEAFF
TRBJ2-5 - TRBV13 CASSLRGGQETQYF
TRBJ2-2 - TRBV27 CASSLTSGTANTGELFF
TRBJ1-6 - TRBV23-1 CASSRRSYNSPLHF
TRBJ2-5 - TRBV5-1 CASSWTGSYQETQYF
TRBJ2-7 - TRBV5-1 CASSLEGFEQYF
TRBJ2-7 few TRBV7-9 CASSPPDRLGYEQYF
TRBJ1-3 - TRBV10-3 CAISESANTIYF
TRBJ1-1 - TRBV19 CASSPGGTTNTEAFF
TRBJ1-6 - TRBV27 CASSLGTGISSPLHF
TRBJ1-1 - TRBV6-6 CASSPGGSAEAFF
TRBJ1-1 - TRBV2 CAAGGTEAFF
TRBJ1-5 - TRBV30 CAWSGPSRSGQPQHF
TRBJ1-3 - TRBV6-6 CASSYVQSGNTIYF
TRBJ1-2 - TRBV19 CASSMRREWGDGYTF
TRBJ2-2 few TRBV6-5 CASSYVNRVRAGELFF
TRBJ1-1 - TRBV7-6 CASSSIGRPSEAFF
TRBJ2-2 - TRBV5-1 CASSLAGQGRRGGELFF
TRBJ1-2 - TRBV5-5 CASSFRDKNYGYTF
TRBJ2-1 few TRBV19 CASSTGDSYLYNEQFF
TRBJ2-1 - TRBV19 CASSIVGIGFYNEQFF
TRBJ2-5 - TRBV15 CATSREGLVQETQYF
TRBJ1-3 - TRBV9 CASSAWDRESGNTIYF
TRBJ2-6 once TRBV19 CASSIPGTGTSGANVLTF
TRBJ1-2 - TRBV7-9 CASSLAGMRGYTF
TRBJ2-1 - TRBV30 CAWRPTTSVGYNEQFF
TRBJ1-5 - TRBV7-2 CASSPTGQVNQPQHF
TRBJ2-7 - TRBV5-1 CASSLEGGSSYEQYF
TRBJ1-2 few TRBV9 CASSPALPGYGYTF
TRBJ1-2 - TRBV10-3 CAISGGPHYGYTF
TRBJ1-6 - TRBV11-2 CASSLDSGSPLHF
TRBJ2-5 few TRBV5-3 CARSPLAGDWQETQYF
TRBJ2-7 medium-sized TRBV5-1 CASSLNREYEQYF
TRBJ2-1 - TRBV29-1 CSVDLYNEQFF
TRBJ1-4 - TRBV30 CAWRGPGSVEKLFF
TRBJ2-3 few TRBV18 CASSPQGFGTDTQYF
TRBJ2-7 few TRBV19 CASSIVPGQGEGEQYF
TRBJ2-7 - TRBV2 CASVSYEQYF
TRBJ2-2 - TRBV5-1 CASSPGTRGGGELFF
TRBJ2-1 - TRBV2 CASSEEHNEQFF
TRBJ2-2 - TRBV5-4 CASSQGWVGELFF